The subject of this entry is one T cell receptor beta chain. The antigen is undetermined. The sample comes from a study of cytomegalovirus exposure and HLA in healthy donors. Findings and limits, study-wide: The authors later found HLA-associated TCR beta chains more clonally expanded than equally common others.

V lost 5 bases and J lost 7, with 12 bases in between. Germline CDR1 is MNHEY and CDR2 is SMNVEV (reference sequence). This CDR3 has 12 residues. Primers included in the PCR were 60 Vbeta and 13 Jbeta primers. TCRdb keeps only in-frame clones here, not all; method: immunoSEQ multiplex PCR. The sample carries over 150,000 clones, roughly 80% recorded once. The sequenced sample was PBMCs. The genes are TRBV27 and TRBJ2-7; D perhaps matches TRBD1 (5 bases). The TCR sequence derives from a male donor in good health and CMV-seronegative. Written as DNA, the CDR3 is TGTGCCAGCAGTCAGGGATCTGGGGAGCAGTACTTC. Translated: CASSQGSGEQYF.